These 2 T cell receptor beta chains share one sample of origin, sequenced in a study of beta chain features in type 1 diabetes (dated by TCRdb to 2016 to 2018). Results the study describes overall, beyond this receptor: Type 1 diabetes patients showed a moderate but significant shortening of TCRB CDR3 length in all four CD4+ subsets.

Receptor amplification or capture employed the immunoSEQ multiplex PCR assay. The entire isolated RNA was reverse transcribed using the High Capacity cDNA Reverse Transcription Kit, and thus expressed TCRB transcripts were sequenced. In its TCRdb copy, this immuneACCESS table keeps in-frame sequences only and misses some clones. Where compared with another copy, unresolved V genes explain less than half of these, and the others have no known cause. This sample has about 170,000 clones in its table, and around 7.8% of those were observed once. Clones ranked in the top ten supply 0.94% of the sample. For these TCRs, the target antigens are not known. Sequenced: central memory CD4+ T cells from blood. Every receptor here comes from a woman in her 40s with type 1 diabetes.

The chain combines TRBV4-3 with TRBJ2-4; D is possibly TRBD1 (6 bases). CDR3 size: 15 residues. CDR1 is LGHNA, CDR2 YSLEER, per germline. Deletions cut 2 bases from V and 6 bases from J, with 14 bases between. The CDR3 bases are TGCGCCAGCAGCCAATTGATGACAGGTTTAAACATTCAGTACTTC. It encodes CASSQLMTGLNIQYF.

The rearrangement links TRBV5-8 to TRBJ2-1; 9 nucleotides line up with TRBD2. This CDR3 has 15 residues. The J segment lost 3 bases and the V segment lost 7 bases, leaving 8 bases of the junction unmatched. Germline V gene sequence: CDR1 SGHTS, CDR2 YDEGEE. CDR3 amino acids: CASGSGTSSYNEQFF. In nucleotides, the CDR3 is TGTGCCAGCGGCAGCGGGACTAGCAGCTACAATGAGCAGTTCTTC.